This paragraph covers one TCR beta chain sequence. The target antigen is unknown. These data come from a study of long-term antiretroviral therapy in people with HIV. Whole-study findings and limits: Post-ART diversity increased but stayed below transplant donor controls. Clones with expansion before ART led the repertoire at all time points. Blood sampling spanned 2004 to 2017, possibly under older ART regimens. Against controls, HIV repertoires showed narrower ranges of CDR3 length.

The assay used was immunoSEQ (version v3.0), run at survey level. TCRdb keeps only in-frame clones here, not all; method: immunoSEQ multiplex PCR. The data show about 24,000 clones, over 80% seen once. J was trimmed by 6 bases and V by 2 bases; bases with no gene match: 10. This CDR3 spans 15 amino acids. The V gene's germline CDR1 is MNHNS and CDR2 SASEGT. The receptor was derived from a man between 50 and 59 years old with HIV. The V and J genes are TRBV6-1 and TRBJ2-7; 7 bases align to TRBD1. The sequences come from unsorted PBMCs, collected 1.8 years before starting antiretroviral therapy. The CDR3 DNA is TGTGCCAGCAGTGAATTTACAGGGGTGGGATCCGAGCAGTACTTC. Its protein is CASSEFTGVGSEQYF.